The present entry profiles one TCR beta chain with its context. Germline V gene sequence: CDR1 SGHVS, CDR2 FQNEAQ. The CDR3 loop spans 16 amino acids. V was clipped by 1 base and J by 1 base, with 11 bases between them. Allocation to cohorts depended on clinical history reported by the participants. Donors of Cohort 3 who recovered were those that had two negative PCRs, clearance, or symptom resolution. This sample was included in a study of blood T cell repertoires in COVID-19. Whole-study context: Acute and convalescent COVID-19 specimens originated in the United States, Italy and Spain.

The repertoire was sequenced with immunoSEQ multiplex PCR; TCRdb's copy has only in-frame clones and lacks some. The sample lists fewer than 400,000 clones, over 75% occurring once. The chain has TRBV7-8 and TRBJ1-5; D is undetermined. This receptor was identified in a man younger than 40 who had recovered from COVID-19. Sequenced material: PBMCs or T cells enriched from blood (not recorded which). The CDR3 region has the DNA TGTGCCAGCAGCTTAGGTACCGAGTGGAGCAATCAGCCCCAGCATTTT. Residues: CASSLGTEWSNQPQHF.